This T cell receptor beta chain was sequenced in a study of tumor-infiltrating lymphocytes in primary liver carcinoma. On the study more broadly: The patients, men and women alike, were aged 30 to 69 years. Overall study findings and caveats: Blood had a significantly lower top-250-clone fraction than tumors did (p = 0.039).

Only one count was recorded for this clonotype. Its antigen is as yet unknown. It was from roughly 20-30 mg of unsorted bulk tissue that RNA and DNA were co-extracted. The germline V gene encodes CDR1 SGHAT and CDR2 FQDESV (reference sequence). The ends were cut back, 6 bases at V and 10 bases at J, with 19 bases in the middle. This CDR3 comprises 13 residues. The input was approximately 500 ng total RNA; TCR beta cDNA was made from it with a constant-region primer. What produced the TCR beta libraries was three nested multiplex PCR rounds using slightly modified ARM-PCR. With TRBV1-TRBV30 forward primers and a C-beta reverse primer, the first two PCR rounds were run for around 11 cycles each. TCRdb reprocessed the multiplex PCR reads via MiXCR and lists one record per CDR3 protein. The table lists fewer than 250,000 distinct CDR3 sequences, over 80% of them singletons.

The V gene is TRBV11-1, the J gene TRBJ2-7, with D perhaps TRBD1 (6 bases). The sequence came from a man aged 40-49 years with primary liver carcinoma and hepatitis B virus infection. The sequencing sample was made of tumor tissue from primary liver carcinoma. CDR3 region: CASRLTVRGDQYF. The CDR3 coding sequence is TGTGCCAGCAGGTTAACGGTCAGGGGCGACCAGTACTTC.